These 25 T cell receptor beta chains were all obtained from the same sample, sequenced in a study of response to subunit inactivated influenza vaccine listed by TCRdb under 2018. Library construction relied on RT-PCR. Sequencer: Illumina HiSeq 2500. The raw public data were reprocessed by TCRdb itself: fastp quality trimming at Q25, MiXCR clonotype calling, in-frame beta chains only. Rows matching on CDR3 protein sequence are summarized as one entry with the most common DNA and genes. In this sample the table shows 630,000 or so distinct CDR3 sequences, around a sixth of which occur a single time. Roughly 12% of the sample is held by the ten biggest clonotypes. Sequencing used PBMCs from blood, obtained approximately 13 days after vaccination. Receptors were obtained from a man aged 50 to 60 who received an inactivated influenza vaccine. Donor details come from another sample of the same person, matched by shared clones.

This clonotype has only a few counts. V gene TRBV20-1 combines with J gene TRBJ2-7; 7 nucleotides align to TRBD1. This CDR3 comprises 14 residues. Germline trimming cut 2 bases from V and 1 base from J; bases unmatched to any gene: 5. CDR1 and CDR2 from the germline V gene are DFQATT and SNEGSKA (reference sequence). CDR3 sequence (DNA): TGCAGTGCTAGACAACAGGGGATTTCCTACGAGCAGTACTTC. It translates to CSARQQGISYEQYF.

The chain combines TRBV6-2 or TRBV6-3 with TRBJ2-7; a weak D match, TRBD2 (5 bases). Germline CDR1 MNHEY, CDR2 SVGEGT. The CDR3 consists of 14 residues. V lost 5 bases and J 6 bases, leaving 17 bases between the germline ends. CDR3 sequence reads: CASSGGILRGEQYF. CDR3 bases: TGTGCCAGCAGTGGCGGAATCTTACGGGGCGAGCAGTACTTC.

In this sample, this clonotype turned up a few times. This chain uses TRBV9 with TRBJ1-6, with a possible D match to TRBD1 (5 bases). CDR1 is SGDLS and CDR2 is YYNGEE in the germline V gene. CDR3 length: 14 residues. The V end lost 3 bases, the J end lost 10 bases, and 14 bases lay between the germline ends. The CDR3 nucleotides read TGTGCCAGCAGCGAACGACAGCGCGGGTCACCCCTCCACTTT. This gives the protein CASSERQRGSPLHF.

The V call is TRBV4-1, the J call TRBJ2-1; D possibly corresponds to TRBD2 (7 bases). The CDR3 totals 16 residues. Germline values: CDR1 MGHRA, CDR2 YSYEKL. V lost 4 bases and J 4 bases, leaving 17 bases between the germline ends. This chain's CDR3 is CASSPFGGPPYNEQFF. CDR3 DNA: TGCGCCAGCAGCCCCTTCGGGGGGCCCCCATACAATGAGCAGTTCTTC.

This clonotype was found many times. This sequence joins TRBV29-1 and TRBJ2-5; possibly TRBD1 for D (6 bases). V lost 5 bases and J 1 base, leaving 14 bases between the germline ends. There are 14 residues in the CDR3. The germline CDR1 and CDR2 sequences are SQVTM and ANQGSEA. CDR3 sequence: CSVRQGPVQETQYF. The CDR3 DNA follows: TGCAGCGTTCGTCAGGGGCCCGTCCAAGAGACCCAGTACTTC.

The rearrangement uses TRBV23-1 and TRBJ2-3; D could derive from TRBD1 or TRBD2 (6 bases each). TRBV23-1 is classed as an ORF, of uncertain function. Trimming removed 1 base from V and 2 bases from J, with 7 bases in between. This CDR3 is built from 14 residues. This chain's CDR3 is CASSQWGATDTQYF. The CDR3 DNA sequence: TGCGCCAGCAGTCAATGGGGGGCCACAGATACGCAGTATTTT.

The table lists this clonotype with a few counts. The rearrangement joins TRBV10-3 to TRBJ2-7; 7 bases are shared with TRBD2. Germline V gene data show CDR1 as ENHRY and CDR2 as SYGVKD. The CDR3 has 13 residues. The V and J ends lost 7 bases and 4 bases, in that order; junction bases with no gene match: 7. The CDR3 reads CAIMGGEGYEQYF. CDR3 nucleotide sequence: TGTGCCATCATGGGGGGGGAGGGTTACGAGCAGTACTTC.

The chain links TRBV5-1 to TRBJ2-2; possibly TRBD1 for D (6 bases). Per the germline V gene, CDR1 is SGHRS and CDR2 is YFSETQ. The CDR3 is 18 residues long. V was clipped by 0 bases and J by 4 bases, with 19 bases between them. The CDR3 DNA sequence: TGCGCCAGCAGCTTGGTCGGCAGGGGCCCCTTCGGCACCGGGGAGCTGTTTTTT. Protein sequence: CASSLVGRGPFGTGELFF.

DNA for the CDR3: TGTGCCAGCAGCACCCAGGTGGTTAGCCCGGAGCAGTTCTTC. It encodes CASSTQVVSPEQFF. This chain uses TRBV7-8 with TRBJ2-1; D not resolved. V lost 5 bases and J 10 bases, leaving 18 bases between the germline ends. Germline assignment: CDR1 SGHVS and CDR2 FQNEAQ. This CDR3 spans 14 amino acids.

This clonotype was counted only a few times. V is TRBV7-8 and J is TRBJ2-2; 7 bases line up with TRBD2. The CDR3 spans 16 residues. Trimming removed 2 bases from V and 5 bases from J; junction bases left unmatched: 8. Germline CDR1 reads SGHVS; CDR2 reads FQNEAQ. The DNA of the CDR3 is TGTGCCAGCAGCTTAAATACGGGAGGTCTTACCGGGGAGCTGTTTTTT. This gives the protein CASSLNTGGLTGELFF.

CDR3 DNA sequence: TGTGCCAGCAGGGAGGGTAGTCCCTACGAGCAGTACTTC. Translating it yields CASREGSPYEQYF. This chain joins TRBV6-6 and TRBJ2-7; TRBD2 is a possible D gene (6 bases). From germline, CDR1 is MNHNY and CDR2 SVGAGI (reference sequence). The CDR3 runs 13 residues. Trimming removed 6 bases at V and 2 bases at J, with 11 bases between.

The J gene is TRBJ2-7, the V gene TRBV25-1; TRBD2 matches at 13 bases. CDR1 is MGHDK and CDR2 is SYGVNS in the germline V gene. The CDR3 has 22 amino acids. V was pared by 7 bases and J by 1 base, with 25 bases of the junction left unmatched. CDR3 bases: TGTGCCAGCAACCTTTCCCTAGGCCCCGGACTAGCGGGGGTGGAAAGATCCTACGAGCAGTACTTC. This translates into CASNLSLGPGLAGVERSYEQYF.

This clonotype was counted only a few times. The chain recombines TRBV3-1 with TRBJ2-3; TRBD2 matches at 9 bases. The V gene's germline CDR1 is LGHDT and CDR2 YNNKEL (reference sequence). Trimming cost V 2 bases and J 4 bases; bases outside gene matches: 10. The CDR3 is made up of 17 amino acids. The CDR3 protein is CASSQYPGLALADTQYF. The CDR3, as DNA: TGTGCCAGCAGCCAATACCCGGGACTAGCTTTGGCAGATACGCAGTATTTT.

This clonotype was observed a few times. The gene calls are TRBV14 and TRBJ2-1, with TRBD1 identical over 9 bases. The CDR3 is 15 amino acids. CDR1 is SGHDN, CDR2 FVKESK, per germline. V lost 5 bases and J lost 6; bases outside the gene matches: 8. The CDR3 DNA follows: TGTGCCAGCAGCTTTGGACAGGGGCCTGTCAATGAGCAGTTCTTC. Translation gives CASSFGQGPVNEQFF.

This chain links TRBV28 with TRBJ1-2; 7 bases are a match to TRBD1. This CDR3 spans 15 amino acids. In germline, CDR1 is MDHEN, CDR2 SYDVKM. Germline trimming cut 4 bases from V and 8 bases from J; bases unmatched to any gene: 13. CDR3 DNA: TGTGCCAGCAGTTCCCCCTCTTCAGGGGGAGGAGGCTACACCTTC. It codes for CASSSPSSGGGGYTF.

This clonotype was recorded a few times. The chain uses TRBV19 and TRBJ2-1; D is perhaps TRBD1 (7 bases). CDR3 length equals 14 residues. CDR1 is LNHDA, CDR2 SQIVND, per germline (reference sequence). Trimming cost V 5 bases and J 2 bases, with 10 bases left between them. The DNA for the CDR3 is TGTGCCAGTAGTGCGGGACAGCCCTACAATGAGCAGTTCTTC. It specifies CASSAGQPYNEQFF.

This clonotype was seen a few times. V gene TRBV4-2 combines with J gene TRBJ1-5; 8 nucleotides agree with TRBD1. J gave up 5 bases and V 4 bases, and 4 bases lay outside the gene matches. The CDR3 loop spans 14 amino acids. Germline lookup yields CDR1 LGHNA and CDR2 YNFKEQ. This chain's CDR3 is CASSPQGADQPQHF. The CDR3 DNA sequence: TGTGCCAGCAGCCCGCAGGGGGCGGATCAGCCCCAGCATTTT.

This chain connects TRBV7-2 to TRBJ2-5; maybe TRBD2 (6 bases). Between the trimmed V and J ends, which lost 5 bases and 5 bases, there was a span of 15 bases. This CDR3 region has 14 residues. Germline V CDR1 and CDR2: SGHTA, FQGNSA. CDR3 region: CASSRRGGRETQYF. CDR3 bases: TGTGCCAGCAGCCGCCGCGGAGGGCGGGAGACCCAGTACTTC.

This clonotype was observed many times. The CDR3 protein is CATSRLSSGNTIYF. As DNA, the CDR3 is TGTGCCACATCCCGATTGAGCTCTGGAAACACCATATATTTT. This sequence joins TRBV6-1 and TRBJ1-3; unclear D gene. The V and J ends lost 10 bases and 0 bases respectively, with 13 bases between them. The CDR3 is made up of 14 amino acids. Germline CDR1 is MNHNS and CDR2 is SASEGT.

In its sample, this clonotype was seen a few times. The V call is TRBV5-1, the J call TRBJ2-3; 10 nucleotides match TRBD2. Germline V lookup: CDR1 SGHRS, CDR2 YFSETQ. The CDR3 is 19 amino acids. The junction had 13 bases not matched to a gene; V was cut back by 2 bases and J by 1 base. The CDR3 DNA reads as TGCGCCAGCAGCTTTCCGGGGGGCCGGACTAGCGGCCGCACAGATACGCAGTATTTT. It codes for CASSFPGGRTSGRTDTQYF.

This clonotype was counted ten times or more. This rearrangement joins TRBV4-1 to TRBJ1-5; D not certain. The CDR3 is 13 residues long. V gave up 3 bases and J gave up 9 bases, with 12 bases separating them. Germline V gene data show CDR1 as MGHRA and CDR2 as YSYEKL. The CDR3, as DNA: TGCGCCAGCAGCCATTCAGGTGTTAGGCCCCAGCATTTT. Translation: CASSHSGVRPQHF.

The DNA of the CDR3 is TGTGCCAGCAGTCCAGGGAGTTCTCTTGGGTACAATGAGCAGTTCTTC. It codes for CASSPGSSLGYNEQFF. The V and J genes are TRBV12-3 or TRBV12-4 and TRBJ2-1, with D perhaps TRBD1 or TRBD2 (5 bases each). The CDR3 sequence is 16 residues long. V was clipped by 5 bases and J by 4 bases, with 18 bases between them.

CDR3 DNA sequence: TGCAGTGCCGTGACAGCGCCCTACGAGCAGTACTTC. As protein: CSAVTAPYEQYF. The V gene is TRBV20-1, the J gene TRBJ2-7; possibly TRBD1 for D (5 bases). The CDR3 is 12 amino acids. Germline V gene lookup returns CDR1 DFQATT and CDR2 SNEGSKA (reference sequence). V lost 6 bases and J 2 bases, leaving 11 bases between the germline ends.

CDR3 amino acids: CSARDLSRAKNIQYF. In nucleotides, the CDR3 is TGCAGTGCTAGAGATCTAAGTAGGGCCAAAAACATTCAGTACTTC. The chain couples TRBV20-1 to TRBJ2-4, with no clear D. The ends were cut back, 0 bases at V and 1 base at J, with 10 bases in the middle. The CDR3 runs to 15 residues. Germline loops: CDR1 DFQATT, CDR2 SNEGSKA (reference sequence).

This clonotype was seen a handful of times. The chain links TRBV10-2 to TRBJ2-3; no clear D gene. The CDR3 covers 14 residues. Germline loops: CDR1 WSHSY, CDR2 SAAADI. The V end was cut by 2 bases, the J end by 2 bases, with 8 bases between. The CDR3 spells CASSEGRNTDTQYF. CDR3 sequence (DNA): TGCGCCAGCAGTGAGGGGCGGAACACAGATACGCAGTATTTT.